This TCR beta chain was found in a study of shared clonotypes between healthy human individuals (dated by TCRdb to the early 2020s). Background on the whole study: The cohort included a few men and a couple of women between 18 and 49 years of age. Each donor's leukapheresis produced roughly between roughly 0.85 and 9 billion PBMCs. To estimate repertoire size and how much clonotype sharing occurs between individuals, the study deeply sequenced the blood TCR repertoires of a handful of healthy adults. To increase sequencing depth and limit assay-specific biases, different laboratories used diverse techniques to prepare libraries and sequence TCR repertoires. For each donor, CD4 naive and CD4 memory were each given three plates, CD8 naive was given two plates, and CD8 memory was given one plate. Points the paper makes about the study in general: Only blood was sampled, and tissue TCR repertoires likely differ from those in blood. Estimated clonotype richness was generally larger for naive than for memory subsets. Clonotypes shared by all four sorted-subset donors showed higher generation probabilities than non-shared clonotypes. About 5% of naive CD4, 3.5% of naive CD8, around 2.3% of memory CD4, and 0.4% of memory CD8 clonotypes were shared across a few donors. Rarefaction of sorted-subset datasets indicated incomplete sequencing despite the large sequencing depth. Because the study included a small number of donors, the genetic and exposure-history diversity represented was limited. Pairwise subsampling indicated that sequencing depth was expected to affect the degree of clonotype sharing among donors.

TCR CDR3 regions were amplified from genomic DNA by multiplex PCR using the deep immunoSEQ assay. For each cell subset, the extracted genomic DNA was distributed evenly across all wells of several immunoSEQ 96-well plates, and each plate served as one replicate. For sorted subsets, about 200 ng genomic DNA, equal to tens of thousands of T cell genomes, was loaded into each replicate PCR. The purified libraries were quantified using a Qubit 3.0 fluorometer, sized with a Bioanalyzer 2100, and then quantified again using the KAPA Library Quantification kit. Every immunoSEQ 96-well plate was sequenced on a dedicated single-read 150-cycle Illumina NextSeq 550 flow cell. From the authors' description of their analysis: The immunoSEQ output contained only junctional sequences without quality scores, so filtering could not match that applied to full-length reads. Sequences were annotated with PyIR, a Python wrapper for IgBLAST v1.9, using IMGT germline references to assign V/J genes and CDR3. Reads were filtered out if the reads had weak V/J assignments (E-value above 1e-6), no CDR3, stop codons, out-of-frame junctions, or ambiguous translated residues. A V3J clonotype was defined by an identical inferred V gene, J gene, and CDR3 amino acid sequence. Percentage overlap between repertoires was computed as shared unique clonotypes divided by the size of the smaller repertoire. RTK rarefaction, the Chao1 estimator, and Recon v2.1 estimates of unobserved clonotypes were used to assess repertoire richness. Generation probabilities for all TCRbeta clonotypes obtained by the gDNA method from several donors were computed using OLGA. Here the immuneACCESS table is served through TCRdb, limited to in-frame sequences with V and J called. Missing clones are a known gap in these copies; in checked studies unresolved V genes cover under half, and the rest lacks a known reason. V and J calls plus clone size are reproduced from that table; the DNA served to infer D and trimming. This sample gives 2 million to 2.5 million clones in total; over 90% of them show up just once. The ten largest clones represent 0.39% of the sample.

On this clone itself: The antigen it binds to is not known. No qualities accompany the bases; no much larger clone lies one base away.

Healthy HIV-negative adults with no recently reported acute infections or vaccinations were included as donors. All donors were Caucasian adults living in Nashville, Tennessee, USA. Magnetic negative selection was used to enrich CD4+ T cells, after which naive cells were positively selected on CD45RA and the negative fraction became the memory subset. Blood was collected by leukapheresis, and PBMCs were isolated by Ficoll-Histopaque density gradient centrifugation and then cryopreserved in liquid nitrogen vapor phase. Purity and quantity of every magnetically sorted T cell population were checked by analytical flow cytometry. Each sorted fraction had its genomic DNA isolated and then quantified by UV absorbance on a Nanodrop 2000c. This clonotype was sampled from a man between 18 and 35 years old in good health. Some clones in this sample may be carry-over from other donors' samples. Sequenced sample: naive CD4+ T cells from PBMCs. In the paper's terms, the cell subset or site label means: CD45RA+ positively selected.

CDR3 region: CASSLSGENTEAFF. In nucleotides, the sequence is TGTGCCAGCAGCTTATCAGGGGAGAACACTGAAGCTTTCTTT. The chain was built from TRBV11-3 and TRBJ1-1; the D gene is possibly TRBD1, with 6 bases matching. The germline V gene gives CDR1 as SGHNT and CDR2 as YENEEA. The CDR3, from cysteine to phenylalanine, totals 14 residues. Only the CDR3 portion is preserved as DNA: 42 bases, with reading frame beginning at the first base. V is clipped by 2 bases and J by 1 base, and the sequence between their germline boundaries is 8 bases long.